This T cell receptor (beta chain) is drawn from a study of blood T cell repertoires in COVID-19. Study summary: The study drew acute and convalescent COVID-19 samples from the United States, Italy and Spain. PBMCs, B-cell-depleted T cells, or T cells provided the cDNA or gDNA that made up the material.

The CDR3 covers 17 residues. After removal of 1 base from V and 6 bases from J, the junction contained 6 bases not matched to a gene. The germline V gene has CDR1 SGHRS and CDR2 YFSETQ. Per the study methods: Nucleated cell number was recorded as an estimate derived from reference gene primer amplification. Using immunoSEQ multiplex PCR, the repertoire was profiled, and TCRdb retains in-frame clones only, with some absent. V and J calls plus clone size are reproduced from that table; the DNA served to infer D and trimming. In the table there are roughly 300,000 clones, roughly 79% of which are singletons.

The clonotype originates from an older woman with active or convalescent COVID-19. The chain joins TRBV5-1 to TRBJ2-2; 13 nucleotides line up with TRBD2. The specimen was peripheral blood. The CDR3 region is CASSLRLAGGVPGELFF. CDR3 nucleotide sequence: TGCGCCAGCAGCTTGAGACTAGCGGGGGGAGTCCCCGGGGAGCTGTTTTTT.